A selection of T cell receptor beta chains follows, all from one sample in a study of blood T cell repertoires in COVID-19. Generated by immunoSEQ multiplex PCR, the TCRdb table keeps only in-frame clones and is missing some. Seen here are 200,000 to 250,000 clones, 86% observed once, and the top ten hold 9% to 15%. Sample: peripheral blood. The receptors come from a man older than 75 with acute or convalescent COVID-19. The CDR3 runs from the conserved cysteine through the conserved F or W. D genes are given only for firm matches. Size is omitted from some rows. Given values are once, few, many or a class for expanded clones.

D gene	clone size	J gene	V gene	CDR3 DNA	CDR3 protein
.	.	TRBJ1-2	TRBV29-1	TGCAGCGCTGGAGGAGAAACATCTGGCTACACCTTC	CSAGGETSGYTF
TRBD1	few	TRBJ1-6	TRBV28	TGTGCCAGCAGTTTCCGGGACAGTCGCCCCACCGGGAATTCACCCCTCCACTTT	CASSFRDSRPTGNSPLHF
TRBD1	once	TRBJ1-1	TRBV6-1	TGTGCCACCCAACCGGGGACAGCCCCCGGAGCTTTCTTT	CATQPGTAPGAFF
.	.	TRBJ2-1	TRBV19	TGTGCCAGTAGTATCCAGGGTTTTCTCAATGAGCAGTTCTTC	CASSIQGFLNEQFF
.	.	TRBJ2-7	TRBV14	TGTGCCAGCAGCCCCGGGGGCTACGAGCAGTACTTC	CASSPGGYEQYF
TRBD1	.	TRBJ2-1	TRBV12-3/TRBV12-4	TGTGCCAGCAGTTGGACAGGGTCCGGTGAGCAGTTCTTC	CASSWTGSGEQFF
.	.	TRBJ1-3	TRBV5-4	TGTGCCAGCAGCGTCCCAGGGGTGTCTGGAAACACCATATATTTT	CASSVPGVSGNTIYF
.	once	TRBJ2-7	TRBV2	TGTGCCAGCAGCCCGTTTACATCGGGGGAGCAGTACTTC	CASSPFTSGEQYF
TRBD2	.	TRBJ2-2	TRBV7-8	TGTATTAGCGGTACTAGCGGGAACACCGGGGAGCTGTTTTTT	CISGTSGNTGELFF
.	.	TRBJ2-5	TRBV18	TGTGCCAGCTCACCAGCGGGGGCTGAAGGAGAGACCCAGTACTTC	CASSPAGAEGETQYF
.	.	TRBJ1-6	TRBV5-1	TGCGCCAGCAGCCCTGGTACGGGCAGGGGTAATTCACCCCTCCACTTT	CASSPGTGRGNSPLHF
.	.	TRBJ2-2	TRBV5-3	TGTGCCAGAAAAAGGAGGGGAGCGAACACCGGGGAGCTGTTTTTT	CARKRRGANTGELFF
TRBD1	many	TRBJ1-5	TRBV28	TGTGCCAGCAGCCTAGGACAGGGAGGCAATCAGCCCCAGCATTTT	CASSLGQGGNQPQHF
.	.	TRBJ2-7	TRBV28	TGTGCCAGCAGTCCGCCGGCAGGGCCCTACTACGAGCAGTACTTC	CASSPPAGPYYEQYF
TRBD2	once	TRBJ2-3	TRBV5-6	TGTGCCAGCAGCTCCAGGACTAGCGGGAGAACTAGTACAGATACGCAGTATTTT	CASSSRTSGRTSTDTQYF
TRBD1	.	TRBJ1-2	TRBV15	TGTGCCACCAGCCTCCGGACAGGGCGGTACTACACCTTC	CATSLRTGRYYTF
TRBD1	.	TRBJ1-5	TRBV28	TGTGCCAGCAGTGGGACAGGGCGCAATCAGCCCCAGCATTTT	CASSGTGRNQPQHF
.	.	TRBJ2-7	TRBV19	TGTGCCAGTCGACATGAACCCACATCCTACGAGCAGTACTTC	CASRHEPTSYEQYF
.	.	TRBJ1-1	TRBV7-2	TGTGCCAGCAGCCTTCGACCGGCGGCTGAAGCTTTCTTT	CASSLRPAAEAFF
.	.	TRBJ1-2	TRBV6-5	TGTGCCAGCAGGTCGACAGCGACCAACTATGGCTACACCTTC	CASRSTATNYGYTF
.	.	TRBJ2-7	TRBV21-1	TGTGCCAGCAGCAGGAATTCTAGCGCCGAGCAGTACTTC	CASSRNSSAEQYF
.	once	TRBJ1-3	TRBV6-5	TGTGCCTGCAGCAGGGGCTCTGGAAACACCATATATTTT	CACSRGSGNTIYF
.	.	TRBJ1-1	TRBV3-1/TRBV3-2	TGTGCCAGCAGCCAGCCGGGACAAATAACTGAAGCTTTCTTT	CASSQPGQITEAFF
.	.	TRBJ2-5	TRBV5-4	TGTGCCAGCAGCTTGGTAGGGGGTGAGACCCAGTACTTC	CASSLVGGETQYF
TRBD1	.	TRBJ1-2	TRBV6-2/TRBV6-3	TGTGCCAGCAGTTTTCCGGGACAGGCACTCTATGGCTACACCTTC	CASSFPGQALYGYTF